This T cell receptor beta chain emerged from a study of blood T cell repertoires in COVID-19. Study-level information: Acute-phase and convalescent COVID-19 samples originated in the United States, Italy and Spain. PBMCs, B-cell-depleted T cells, or T cells provided the cDNA or gDNA that made up the material.

Original handling: Estimated nucleated cell counts came from reference gene primer amplification. Only in-frame clones appear in the TCRdb table, and some are missing; sequencing was by immunoSEQ multiplex PCR. The D gene and trimming were derived from the DNA, and the V and J assignments and clone size from that table. In the table there are tens of thousands of clones, approximately 80% of which are singletons. V was pared by 3 bases and J by 12 bases, with 9 bases between. This CDR3 contains 10 residues. Per germline, CDR1 DFQATT and CDR2 SNEGSKA (reference sequence). Sequenced material: peripheral blood. The source of this sequence is a man older than 75 with active or convalescent COVID-19. The chain employs TRBV20-1 and TRBJ2-1; D possibly corresponds to TRBD2 (5 bases). The chain's CDR3 is CSASARAQFF. For the CDR3, the DNA is TGCAGTGCTAGTGCGAGGGCGCAGTTCTTC.